Below are 32 T cell receptor beta chains sequenced from a single sample in a study of blood T cell repertoires in COVID-19. Repertoires were generated with immunoSEQ multiplex PCR, while TCRdb's copy carries only in-frame clones and drops some. The table records 280,000 or so clones, less than 90% of them present only once. The sequenced sample was peripheral blood. These receptors were obtained from a human donor in a cohort sampled during active COVID-19.

On this clone itself: A clone one base away is much larger, so this may be a read error. The CDR3 protein is CASSYQGNTEAFF. The CDR3 DNA reads TGTGCCAGCAGTTACCAGGGGAACACTGAAGCTTTCTTT. The chain recombines TRBV28 with TRBJ1-1, with D perhaps matching TRBD1 (5 bases). The V end was cut by 4 bases, the J end by 1 base, with 7 bases between. Germline V gene sequence: CDR1 MDHEN, CDR2 SYDVKM. The CDR3 totals 13 residues.

V and J are TRBV18 and TRBJ2-3; 7 nucleotides agree with TRBD1. The CDR3 sequence is 18 residues long. CDR1 and CDR2 (germline): KGHSH, LQKENI. With V trimmed by 3 bases and J by 5 bases, 17 bases remained unmatched. CDR3 amino acids: CASSPPGTVFAGRDTQYF. As DNA, the CDR3 is TGTGCCAGCTCACCTCCCGGGACAGTCTTCGCTGGACGAGATACGCAGTATTTT.

The chain links TRBV18 to TRBJ1-5; D is possibly TRBD1 (6 bases). The CDR3 is made up of 14 amino acids. V was cut by 3 bases and J by 3 bases, with 9 bases left in between. The germline gives CDR1 KGHSH, CDR2 LQKENI. For the CDR3, the DNA is TGTGCCAGCTCACCTACAGGGAACAATCAGCCCCAGCATTTT. This translates into CASSPTGNNQPQHF.

The J gene is TRBJ1-2, the V gene TRBV30; D call uncertain. The CDR3 has 12 amino acids. CDR1 is GTSNPN and CDR2 is SVGIG in the germline V gene (reference sequence). The V and J ends lost 2 bases and 8 bases respectively, with 12 bases between them. In DNA form, the CDR3 reads TGTGCCTGGAGTCAACCTCCACTCGGCTACACCTTC. This translates into CAWSQPPLGYTF.

V and J are TRBV7-3 and TRBJ2-3, with 8 positions matching TRBD2. The trim removed 5 bases at V and 6 bases at J, leaving 16 bases unmatched. The CDR3 covers 17 residues. The V gene's germline CDR1 is SGHTA and CDR2 FQGTGA. This CDR3 is CASSKSGRGIPGDTQYF. CDR3 sequence (DNA): TGTGCCAGCAGCAAAAGCGGGAGAGGGATACCTGGGGATACGCAGTATTTT.

The chain uses TRBV28 and TRBJ2-1, with TRBD2 matching over 9 bases. J was trimmed by 3 bases and V by 6 bases; bases with no gene match: 9. Germline V gene sequence: CDR1 MDHEN, CDR2 SYDVKM. This CDR3 spans 16 amino acids. This chain's CDR3 is CASSLSLAGFYNEQFF. As DNA, the CDR3 is TGTGCCAGCAGCCTATCACTAGCGGGCTTCTACAATGAGCAGTTCTTC.

V gene TRBV28 combines with J gene TRBJ1-1; D is possibly TRBD1 (5 bases). The CDR3 runs 17 residues. Trimming shortened V by 0 bases and J by 5 bases, and 19 bases separated the two germline ends. CDR1 and CDR2 from the germline V gene are MDHEN and SYDVKM. This chain's CDR3 is CASSLWGGRSRQTEAFF. CDR3 nucleotides: TGTGCCAGCAGTTTATGGGGGGGTAGGTCGCGACAAACTGAAGCTTTCTTT.

For the CDR3, the DNA is TGTGCCAGCAGCTTGGGACGGAGAAACAATGAGCAGTTCTTC. It yields the protein CASSLGRRNNEQFF. The chain recombines TRBV5-6 with TRBJ2-1; D unresolved. The germline V gene has CDR1 SGHDT and CDR2 YYEEEE. V shed 0 bases and J shed 5 bases, with 9 bases lying between them. The CDR3 consists of 14 residues.

Many counts were recorded for this clone. Other DNA sequences of this sample code for an identical CDR3. This CDR3 reads CASSQLQGYEQYF. CDR3 DNA: TGTGCCAGCAGCCAACTCCAGGGCTACGAGCAGTACTTC. The chain joins TRBV3-1 (or the pseudogene TRBV3-2) to TRBJ2-7, with D perhaps TRBD1 (5 bases). Trimming stripped 2 bases from V and 3 bases from J, with 8 bases between. The CDR3 sequence is 13 residues long. CDR1 is LGHDT and CDR2 is YNNKEL in the germline V gene (reference sequence).

This clone was observed a single time. The chain uses TRBV27 and TRBJ2-3, with D possibly being TRBD1 (5 bases). CDR3 size: 12 residues. The V gene lost 3 bases and the J gene lost 5 bases, with 6 bases spanning the gap. Germline V CDR1 and CDR2: MNHEY, SMNVEV (reference sequence). CDR3 amino acids: CASSFRGDTQYF. In nucleotides, the CDR3 is TGTGCCAGCAGTTTTAGGGGAGATACGCAGTATTTT.

This clone was observed once. The chain combines TRBV3-1 (or the pseudogene TRBV3-2) with TRBJ1-1; 8 positions agree with TRBD1. Germline trimming cut 5 bases from V and 6 bases from J; bases unmatched to any gene: 5. Germline V gives CDR1 LGHDT, CDR2 YNNKEL (reference sequence). The CDR3 sequence is 13 residues long. The chain's CDR3 is CASSFTQGAEAFF. The CDR3 DNA is TGTGCCAGCAGCTTCACACAGGGGGCTGAAGCTTTCTTT.

The chain carries TRBV18 and TRBJ2-1; TRBD2 aligns across 8 bases. Germline lookup yields CDR1 KGHSH and CDR2 LQKENI. V trimming: 3 bases; J trimming: 7 bases; junction bases outside the gene matches: 11. The CDR3 runs to 16 residues. CDR3 coding DNA: TGTGCCAGCTCACCGACGAACAGCGGGAGTGGTAATGAGCAGTTCTTC. Its translation: CASSPTNSGSGNEQFF.

The rearrangement uses TRBV7-9 and TRBJ2-2; D gene uncertain. CDR3 size: 15 residues. V was pared by 2 bases and J by 0 bases, with 7 bases between. Germline V gene sequence: CDR1 SEHNR, CDR2 FQNEAQ (reference sequence). The DNA for the CDR3 is TGTGCCAGCAGCTTAAAGCGACCGAACACCGGGGAGCTGTTTTTT. Amino acid sequence: CASSLKRPNTGELFF.

The chain carries TRBV5-1 and TRBJ2-5; perhaps TRBD1 as D (5 bases). The CDR3 length is 15 residues. Trimming removed 3 bases from V and 3 bases from J, with 15 bases in between. The germline CDR1 and CDR2 sequences are SGHRS and YFSETQ. The CDR3 nucleotides read TGCGCCAGCAGCTATGAAGGCAGGGTGGAAGAGACCCAGTACTTC. Protein: CASSYEGRVEETQYF.

V and J are TRBV7-9 and TRBJ1-5, with 7 bases lining up with TRBD1. The CDR3 length is 15 residues. Germline V gene lookup returns CDR1 SEHNR and CDR2 FQNEAQ (reference sequence). J gave up 6 bases and V 5 bases, and 10 bases lay outside the gene matches. CDR3 sequence: CASSAGPTGLQPQHF. The CDR3, as DNA: TGTGCCAGCAGCGCCGGACCGACAGGGCTTCAGCCCCAGCATTTT.

V is TRBV6-1 and J is TRBJ1-5; TRBD1 aligns across 7 bases. The CDR3 totals 13 residues. CDR1 is MNHNS, CDR2 SASEGT, per germline. The trim removed 3 bases at V and 6 bases at J, leaving 2 bases unmatched. The CDR3 loop reads CASSETGLQPQHF. CDR3 DNA: TGTGCCAGCAGTGAGACAGGGCTTCAGCCCCAGCATTTT.

The rearrangement links TRBV28 to TRBJ2-7, with 9 positions matching TRBD1. This CDR3 contains 15 residues. Germline CDR1 MDHEN, CDR2 SYDVKM. V shed 6 bases, J shed 1 base, and the junction held 7 bases outside the gene matches. CDR3 DNA sequence: TGTGCCAGCAGACACCCGGACAGGGGATCCTACGAGCAGTACTTC. This codes for CASRHPDRGSYEQYF.

This clone turned up a few times. The V gene is TRBV6-2 or TRBV6-3, the J gene TRBJ2-1, with 8 bases matching TRBD2. Germline V gene lookup returns CDR1 MNHEY and CDR2 SVGEGT. V lost 6 bases, J lost 0 bases, and 4 bases stayed unmatched. The CDR3 totals 15 residues. The CDR3 sequence: CASSSAGASYNEQFF. CDR3 coding DNA: TGTGCCAGCAGCTCAGCGGGAGCCTCCTACAATGAGCAGTTCTTC.

The rearrangement joins TRBV6-5 to TRBJ1-5; D remains ambiguous. The germline V gene encodes CDR1 MNHEY and CDR2 SVGAGI. This CDR3 region has 14 residues. The V end was cut by 6 bases, the J end by 2 bases, with 11 bases between. CDR3 loop: CASSGETGNQPQHF. The CDR3 region has the DNA TGTGCCAGCAGCGGAGAGACGGGCAATCAGCCCCAGCATTTT.

V is TRBV19 and J is TRBJ2-1; 13 bases fit TRBD2. V lost 7 bases, J lost 10 bases, and 10 bases stayed unmatched. The CDR3 extends over 15 amino acids. The germline CDR1 and CDR2 sequences are LNHDA and SQIVND (reference sequence). The CDR3 loop reads CASTRTSGSFGEQFF. The CDR3 nucleotides are TGTGCCAGTACTCGGACTAGCGGGAGTTTTGGCGAGCAGTTCTTC. Looking up the rest from reference TRBV19 and TRBJ2-1 gives the full variable domain: DGGITQSPKYLFRKEGQNVTLSCEQNLNHDAMYWYRQDPGQGLRLIYYSQIVNDFQKGDIAEGYSVSREKKESFPLTVTSAQKNPTAFYLCASTRTSGSFGEQFFGPGTRLTVL.

This rearrangement joins TRBV2 to TRBJ2-7, with D perhaps matching TRBD1 (5 bases). Trimming took 1 base from V and 10 from J, leaving 17 bases between them. The CDR3 spans 14 residues. Germline CDR1 SNHLY, CDR2 FYNNEI. This chain's CDR3 is CASSEVRTQTLQYF. The CDR3 DNA reads TGTGCCAGCAGTGAAGTGAGGACACAAACTTTACAGTACTTC. The entire variable domain, with the rest obtained from reference TRBV2 and TRBJ2-7, is as follows: EPEVTQTPSHQVTQMGQEVILRCVPISNHLYFYWYRQILGQKVEFLVSFYNNEISEKSEIFDDQFSVERPDGSNFTLKIRSTKLEDSAMYFCASSEVRTQTLQYFGPGTRLTVT.

This clone was seen only once. The chain has TRBV18 and TRBJ2-1; 8 bases align to TRBD1. V dropped 4 bases and J dropped 8; count of bases not matched to a gene: 10. Germline loops: CDR1 KGHSH, CDR2 LQKENI. The CDR3 totals 15 residues. CDR3: CASSQGQGNLDEQFF. The CDR3 DNA reads TGTGCCAGCTCACAAGGACAGGGTAATTTAGATGAGCAGTTCTTC.

This sequence joins TRBV5-1 and TRBJ1-3, with TRBD1 as a possible D gene (6 bases). The CDR3 has 15 amino acids. In germline, CDR1 is SGHRS, CDR2 YFSETQ. The V end was cut by 4 bases, the J end by 2 bases, with 13 bases between. DNA of the CDR3: TGCGCCAGCAGCGATAAGGACAGCACTGGAAACACCATATATTTT. The encoded protein is CASSDKDSTGNTIYF.

The genes are TRBV27 and TRBJ1-1, with 8 positions matching TRBD1. Germline V CDR1 and CDR2: MNHEY, SMNVEV (reference sequence). Trimming cost V 5 bases and J 2 bases; bases outside gene matches: 7. The CDR3 is 15 amino acids. CDR3 amino acids: CASSLDRAPNTEAFF. The CDR3 coding sequence is TGTGCCAGCAGTCTGGACAGGGCTCCTAACACTGAAGCTTTCTTT.

This chain links TRBV14 with TRBJ2-5; D gene unclear. Germline loops: CDR1 SGHDN, CDR2 FVKESK. The CDR3 loop spans 14 amino acids. V was cut by 0 bases and J by 4 bases, with 9 bases left in between. CDR3 amino acids: CASSQDSWRETQYF. The CDR3 coding sequence is TGTGCCAGCAGCCAAGATTCCTGGAGAGAGACCCAGTACTTC.

This clone has only a few counts. The rearrangement links TRBV28 to TRBJ2-1, with 14 nucleotides matching TRBD2. After removal of 8 bases from V and 10 bases from J, the junction contained 10 bases not matched to a gene. The CDR3 extends over 15 amino acids. Germline loops: CDR1 MDHEN, CDR2 SYDVKM. Written as DNA, the CDR3 is TGTGCCAGCGGACTAGCGGGAGGTCCTGAGGGCGAGCAGTTCTTC. Encoded protein: CASGLAGGPEGEQFF.

The J gene is TRBJ2-3, the V gene TRBV6-4; 7 nucleotides line up with TRBD2. Germline V CDR1 and CDR2: MRHNA, SNTAGT. CDR3 length: 14 amino acids. The V segment lost 3 bases and the J segment 6 bases; nucleotides outside the gene matches: 6. In DNA form, the CDR3 reads TGTGCCAGCAGTGAATCAGCCGGGAGGGATACGCAGTATTTT. Protein product: CASSESAGRDTQYF.

The chain links TRBV12-3 or TRBV12-4 to TRBJ2-1, with TRBD1 matching over 10 bases. V dropped 6 bases and J dropped 9; count of bases not matched to a gene: 2. The CDR3 has 12 amino acids. The CDR3 sequence is CASSRDRGEQFF. The CDR3 nucleotides are TGTGCCAGCAGCAGGGACAGGGGTGAGCAGTTCTTC.

The CDR3 DNA sequence: TGTGCCAGCTCACCAGCCGCACGGGGAGTGGGCACTGAAGCTTTCTTT. It codes for CASSPAARGVGTEAFF. The chain links TRBV18 to TRBJ1-1; no clear D. Per germline, CDR1 KGHSH and CDR2 LQKENI. V dropped 2 bases and J dropped 4 bases, with 17 bases sitting between them. The CDR3 covers 16 residues.

The table lists this clone with a count of one. The chain couples TRBV5-1 to TRBJ2-5, with D maybe TRBD2 (6 bases). The V end was cut by 0 bases, the J end by 6 bases, with 15 bases between. In germline, CDR1 is SGHRS, CDR2 YFSETQ. The CDR3 loop spans 15 amino acids. DNA of the CDR3: TGCGCCAGCAGCTTGGTTCCGGAGGGAACGAAGACCCAGTACTTC. Amino acids: CASSLVPEGTKTQYF.

This sequence joins TRBV6-1 and TRBJ2-7; perhaps TRBD1 as D (5 bases). Per germline, CDR1 MNHNS and CDR2 SASEGT. V was shortened by 2 bases and J by 3 bases, with 11 bases between the two germline ends. This CDR3 is 14 amino acids long. CDR3 sequence: CASSESGNHYEQYF. The CDR3 region has the DNA TGTGCCAGCAGTGAATCAGGGAATCACTACGAGCAGTACTTC.

The J gene is TRBJ2-2, the V gene TRBV3-1 (or the pseudogene TRBV3-2); 11 nucleotides align to TRBD2. With V trimmed by 4 bases and J by 8 bases, 15 bases remained unmatched. The CDR3 extends over 18 amino acids. Germline assignment: CDR1 LGHDT and CDR2 YNNKEL (reference sequence). In nucleotides, the CDR3 is TGTGCCAGCAGCCGCCCACTAGCGGGAGCCGTAATGAGGGGGGAGCTGTTTTTT. Protein product: CASSRPLAGAVMRGELFF.